This is a list of T cell receptor beta chains from one sample in a study of CD8 T cells in ankylosing spondylitis. TCRdb re-called the 5' RACE reads with MiXCR, one entry per CDR3 protein. The repertoire has tens of thousands of distinct CDR3 sequences, approximately 5% of them found once; the top ten carry about 2%. The sequenced sample was blood, either unsorted or a sorted T cell fraction (not recorded which). These receptors all stem from a male donor with ankylosing spondylitis or in good health (not recorded which). Each CDR3 is given with its conserved first and last residue. The D gene is left open where the match is weak. Size values are once, few and many counts, or a class for expanded clones, and some rows have none.

D gene: NA; J gene: TRBJ2-1; V gene: TRBV6-1; clone size: NA; CDR3 protein: CASSQAGVYSQKQFF; CDR3 DNA: TGTGCCAGCAGTCAAGCCGGGGTCTACTCCCAAAAGCAGTTCTTC
D gene: NA; J gene: TRBJ1-1; V gene: TRBV5-1; clone size: many; CDR3 protein: CASSLTGMMNTEAFF; CDR3 DNA: TGCGCCAGCAGCTTAACAGGGATGATGAACACTGAAGCTTTCTTT
D gene: NA; J gene: TRBJ1-1; V gene: TRBV18; clone size: NA; CDR3 protein: CASSSDRGPEAFF; CDR3 DNA: TGTGCCAGCTCCTCAGACCGGGGGCCTGAAGCTTTCTTT
D gene: TRBD1; J gene: TRBJ2-1; V gene: TRBV24-1; clone size: many; CDR3 protein: CARFWDRGFVEQFF; CDR3 DNA: TGTGCCAGGTTTTGGGACAGGGGATTCGTTGAGCAGTTCTTC
D gene: NA; J gene: TRBJ2-5; V gene: TRBV11-1; clone size: many; CDR3 protein: CASSLGWLGDQYF; CDR3 DNA: TGTGCCAGCAGCTTAGGCTGGTTGGGGGACCAGTACTTC
D gene: TRBD2; J gene: TRBJ2-1; V gene: TRBV5-1; clone size: many; CDR3 protein: CASSFTAGDNEQFF; CDR3 DNA: TGCGCCAGCAGCTTTACAGCGGGGGACAATGAGCAGTTCTTC
D gene: NA; J gene: TRBJ2-7; V gene: TRBV5-1; clone size: many; CDR3 protein: CASSLSQGFNEQYF; CDR3 DNA: TGCGCCAGCAGCTTGAGCCAGGGGTTCAACGAGCAGTACTTC
D gene: TRBD1; J gene: TRBJ1-5; V gene: TRBV20-1; clone size: many; CDR3 protein: CSARHGQGVNQPQHF; CDR3 DNA: TGCAGTGCGAGACACGGACAGGGGGTGAATCAGCCCCAGCATTTT
D gene: NA; J gene: TRBJ2-3; V gene: TRBV6-5; clone size: many; CDR3 protein: CASSYERLDTQYF; CDR3 DNA: TGTGCCAGCAGTTACGAGCGCCTGGATACGCAGTATTTT
D gene: NA; J gene: TRBJ1-1; V gene: TRBV28; clone size: many; CDR3 protein: CASSRNTEAFF; CDR3 DNA: TGTGCCAGCAGCCGAAACACTGAAGCTTTCTTT
D gene: TRBD1; J gene: TRBJ2-5; V gene: TRBV7-2; clone size: many; CDR3 protein: CASSLDGQGAWETQYF; CDR3 DNA: TGTGCCAGCAGCTTAGACGGCCAGGGGGCGTGGGAGACCCAGTACTTC
D gene: TRBD2; J gene: TRBJ2-3; V gene: TRBV11-1; clone size: many; CDR3 protein: CASRTGGRSSGGARTDTQYF; CDR3 DNA: TGTGCCAGCAGGACGGGAGGCAGGTCGAGCGGGGGGGCCCGCACAGATACGCAGTATTTT
D gene: NA; J gene: TRBJ2-1; V gene: TRBV20-1; clone size: NA; CDR3 protein: CSAAWPRDEQFF; CDR3 DNA: TGCAGTGCCGCGTGGCCCAGGGATGAGCAGTTCTTC
D gene: TRBD2; J gene: TRBJ2-5; V gene: TRBV12-3/TRBV12-4; clone size: many; CDR3 protein: CASAGTSVQETQYF; CDR3 DNA: TGTGCCAGCGCCGGGACTAGCGTCCAAGAGACCCAGTACTTC
D gene: NA; J gene: TRBJ2-5; V gene: TRBV14; clone size: many; CDR3 protein: CASSQDPYVQETQYF; CDR3 DNA: TGTGCCAGCAGCCAAGATCCGTATGTTCAAGAGACCCAGTACTTC
D gene: NA; J gene: TRBJ2-7; V gene: TRBV6-2/TRBV6-3; clone size: many; CDR3 protein: CASSAGTDTYEQYF; CDR3 DNA: TGTGCCAGCAGCGCAGGGACCGATACCTACGAGCAGTACTTC
D gene: NA; J gene: TRBJ1-2; V gene: TRBV9; clone size: many; CDR3 protein: CASSVAEGAAYGYTF; CDR3 DNA: TGTGCCAGCAGCGTAGCCGAAGGGGCGGCCTATGGCTACACCTTC
D gene: TRBD2; J gene: TRBJ2-1; V gene: TRBV12-3/TRBV12-4; clone size: many; CDR3 protein: CASSLPSGEHHEQFF; CDR3 DNA: TGTGCCAGCAGTTTACCCAGCGGGGAACATCATGAGCAGTTCTTC
D gene: NA; J gene: TRBJ1-1; V gene: TRBV11-3; clone size: many; CDR3 protein: CASSLEQNTEAFF; CDR3 DNA: TGTGCCAGCAGCTTAGAACAGAACACTGAAGCTTTCTTT
D gene: NA; J gene: TRBJ1-5; V gene: TRBV21-1; clone size: many; CDR3 protein: CASSKCRGHQPQHF; CDR3 DNA: TGTGCCAGCAGCAAGTGTCGGGGGCACCAGCCCCAGCATTTT
D gene: NA; J gene: TRBJ1-6; V gene: TRBV7-8; clone size: many; CDR3 protein: CASSLHNNSPLHF; CDR3 DNA: TGTGCCAGCAGCTTGCACAATAATTCACCCCTCCACTTT
D gene: TRBD1; J gene: TRBJ1-6; V gene: TRBV7-9; clone size: many; CDR3 protein: CASSLFLTTGNSPLHF; CDR3 DNA: TGTGCCAGCAGCTTATTTCTCACGACAGGGAATTCACCCCTCCACTTT
D gene: TRBD1; J gene: TRBJ1-5; V gene: TRBV27; clone size: many; CDR3 protein: CASRVQGGNQPQHF; CDR3 DNA: TGTGCCAGCAGGGTACAGGGGGGCAATCAGCCCCAGCATTTT
D gene: NA; J gene: TRBJ1-3; V gene: TRBV7-2; clone size: many; CDR3 protein: CASSLWEGGNTIYF; CDR3 DNA: TGTGCCAGCAGCTTATGGGAAGGGGGAAACACCATATATTTT
D gene: TRBD1; J gene: TRBJ1-5; V gene: TRBV18; clone size: many; CDR3 protein: CASSPQGDQPQHF; CDR3 DNA: TGTGCCAGCTCGCCACAGGGGGATCAGCCCCAGCATTTT
D gene: NA; J gene: TRBJ1-1; V gene: TRBV3-1; clone size: many; CDR3 protein: CASSRTVMNTEAFF; CDR3 DNA: TGTGCCAGCAGCCGGACAGTTATGAACACTGAAGCTTTCTTT
D gene: NA; J gene: TRBJ1-3; V gene: TRBV30; clone size: NA; CDR3 protein: CAYREAGNTIYF; CDR3 DNA: TGTGCCTACCGGGAGGCTGGAAACACCATATATTTT
D gene: TRBD1; J gene: TRBJ2-2; V gene: TRBV9; clone size: few; CDR3 protein: CASSVGQGKGNTGELFF; CDR3 DNA: TGTGCCAGCAGCGTAGGACAGGGGAAGGGGAACACCGGGGAGCTGTTTTTT
D gene: NA; J gene: TRBJ2-1; V gene: TRBV4-2; clone size: many; CDR3 protein: CASSPSGWNEQFF; CDR3 DNA: TGTGCCAGCAGCCCCAGTGGGTGGAATGAGCAGTTCTTC
D gene: NA; J gene: TRBJ2-1; V gene: TRBV7-3; clone size: many; CDR3 protein: CASSFGPALEWEQFF; CDR3 DNA: TGTGCCAGCAGCTTCGGTCCCGCTCTCGAATGGGAGCAGTTCTTC
D gene: NA; J gene: TRBJ2-5; V gene: TRBV20-1; clone size: many; CDR3 protein: CSARGRAWQTQYF; CDR3 DNA: TGCAGTGCTAGAGGCCGGGCATGGCAGACCCAGTACTTC
D gene: NA; J gene: TRBJ2-3; V gene: TRBV6-5; clone size: many; CDR3 protein: CASSYYRSTDTQYF; CDR3 DNA: TGTGCCAGCAGTTACTACAGAAGTACAGATACGCAGTATTTT
D gene: TRBD1; J gene: TRBJ1-3; V gene: TRBV29-1; clone size: many; CDR3 protein: CSVVRGTGGSGNTIYF; CDR3 DNA: TGCAGCGTTGTACGGGGGACAGGGGGTTCTGGAAACACCATATATTTT
D gene: NA; J gene: TRBJ2-7; V gene: TRBV20-1; clone size: many; CDR3 protein: CSARDLTASSYEQYF; CDR3 DNA: TGCAGTGCTAGAGATTTGACGGCGAGCTCCTACGAGCAGTACTTC
D gene: TRBD2; J gene: TRBJ2-1; V gene: TRBV29-1; clone size: many; CDR3 protein: CSVESPSGGANEQFF; CDR3 DNA: TGCAGCGTTGAGTCCCCTAGCGGGGGGGCAAATGAGCAGTTCTTC
D gene: TRBD1; J gene: TRBJ2-1; V gene: TRBV9; clone size: many; CDR3 protein: CASSDPGQGRPEQFF; CDR3 DNA: TGTGCCAGCAGTGATCCGGGACAGGGACGACCTGAGCAGTTCTTC
D gene: TRBD2; J gene: TRBJ2-1; V gene: TRBV3-1; clone size: many; CDR3 protein: CASSNSGGANNEQFF; CDR3 DNA: TGTGCCAGCAGCAATAGCGGGGGGGCCAATAATGAGCAGTTCTTC
D gene: NA; J gene: TRBJ1-5; V gene: TRBV19; clone size: few; CDR3 protein: CASRKTPGGNQPQHF; CDR3 DNA: TGTGCCAGTAGGAAGACCCCGGGAGGCAATCAGCCCCAGCATTTT
D gene: TRBD2; J gene: TRBJ2-7; V gene: TRBV10-2; clone size: many; CDR3 protein: CASSIQTSGVEQYF; CDR3 DNA: TGCGCCAGCAGTATCCAGACTAGCGGGGTGGAGCAGTACTTC
D gene: NA; J gene: TRBJ2-1; V gene: TRBV5-1; clone size: many; CDR3 protein: CASSLVSTYNEQFF; CDR3 DNA: TGCGCCAGCAGCTTGGTATCAACCTACAATGAGCAGTTCTTC
D gene: NA; J gene: TRBJ1-1; V gene: TRBV7-7; clone size: many; CDR3 protein: CASSPGVDTEAFF; CDR3 DNA: TGTGCTAGCAGCCCAGGGGTGGACACTGAAGCTTTCTTT
D gene: TRBD1; J gene: TRBJ2-7; V gene: TRBV29-1; clone size: many; CDR3 protein: CSVAGQGYEQYF; CDR3 DNA: TGCAGCGTAGCGGGACAGGGGTACGAGCAGTACTTC